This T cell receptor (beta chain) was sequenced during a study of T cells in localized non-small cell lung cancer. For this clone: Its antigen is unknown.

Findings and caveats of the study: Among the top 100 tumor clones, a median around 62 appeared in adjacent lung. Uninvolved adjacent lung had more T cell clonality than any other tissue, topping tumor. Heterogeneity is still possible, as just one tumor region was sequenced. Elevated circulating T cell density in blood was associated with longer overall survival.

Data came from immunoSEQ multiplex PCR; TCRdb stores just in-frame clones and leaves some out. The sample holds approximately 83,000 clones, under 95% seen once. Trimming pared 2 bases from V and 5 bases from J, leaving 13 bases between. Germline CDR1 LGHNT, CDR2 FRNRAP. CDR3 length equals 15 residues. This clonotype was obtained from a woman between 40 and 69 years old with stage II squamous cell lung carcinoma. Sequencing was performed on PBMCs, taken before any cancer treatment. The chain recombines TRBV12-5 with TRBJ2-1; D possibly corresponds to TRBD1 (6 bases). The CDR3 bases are TGTGCTAGTGGTTTGCCCCGGACAGAGAACAATGAGCAGTTCTTC. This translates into CASGLPRTENNEQFF.